This T cell receptor beta chain stems from a study of monozygotic twins with inflammatory bowel disease. Making each TCR library took 3,500 to 4,000 ng of total RNA. Following a re-call of the 5' RACE reads, TCRdb has one entry per CDR3 protein and lacks DNA. The sample has 300,000 to 350,000 distinct CDR3 sequences. This CDR3 is built from 15 residues. Researchers isolated total RNA from whole blood without sorting T cells. This sequence joins TRBV12-3 or TRBV12-4 and TRBJ2-5; TCRdb names TRBD1, which stays unverified in the absence of DNA. The receptor comes from a human donor with ulcerative colitis or Crohn's disease, or a healthy co-twin of an affected twin (not recorded which). The sample comprised blood. The CDR3 region is CASRSGTGGRETQYF.